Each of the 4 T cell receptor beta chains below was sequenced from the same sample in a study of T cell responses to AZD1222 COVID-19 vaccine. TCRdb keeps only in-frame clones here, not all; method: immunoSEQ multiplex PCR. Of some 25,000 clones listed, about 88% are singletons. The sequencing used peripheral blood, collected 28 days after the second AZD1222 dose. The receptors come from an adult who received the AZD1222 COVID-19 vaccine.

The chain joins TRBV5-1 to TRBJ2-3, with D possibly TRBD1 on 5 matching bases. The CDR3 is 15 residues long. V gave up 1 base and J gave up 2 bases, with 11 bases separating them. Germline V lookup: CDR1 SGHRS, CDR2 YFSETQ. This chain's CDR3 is CASSLFQGHTDTQYF. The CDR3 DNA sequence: TGCGCCAGCAGCTTGTTCCAGGGCCACACAGATACGCAGTATTTT.

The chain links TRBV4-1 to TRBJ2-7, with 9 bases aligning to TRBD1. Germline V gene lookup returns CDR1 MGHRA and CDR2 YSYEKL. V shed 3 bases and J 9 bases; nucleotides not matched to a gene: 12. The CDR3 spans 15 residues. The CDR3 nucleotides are TGCGCCAGCAGCCAGGACAGGGGAGCCCGGAAAGGGCAGTACTTC. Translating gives CASSQDRGARKGQYF.

CDR3 sequence (DNA): TGCGCCAGCAGCTTGGTTGGCAGGACGTACGAGCAGTACTTC. It is translated as CASSLVGRTYEQYF. This chain joins TRBV5-1 and TRBJ2-7; D unclear. This CDR3 region has 14 residues. Trimming cost V 0 bases and J 4 bases, with 11 bases left between them. CDR1 is SGHRS, CDR2 YFSETQ, per germline.

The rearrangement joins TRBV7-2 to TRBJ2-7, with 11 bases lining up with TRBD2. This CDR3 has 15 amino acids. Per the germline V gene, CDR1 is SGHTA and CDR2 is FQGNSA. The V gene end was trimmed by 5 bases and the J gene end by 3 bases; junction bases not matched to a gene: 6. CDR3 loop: CASSPLAGEFYEQYF. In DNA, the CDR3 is TGTGCCAGCAGCCCACTAGCGGGAGAGTTCTACGAGCAGTACTTC.